This TCR beta chain was retrieved from a study of T-cell reconstitution after alpha-beta-depleted transplantation in children. The CDR3 contains 15 residues. Germline V lookup: CDR1 SGHDT, CDR2 YYEEEE. V dropped 4 bases and J dropped 2; count of bases not matched to a gene: 8. Preparation of the TCRbeta library was carried out with unique molecular identifiers. From the PCR reads, TCRdb called clonotypes with MiXCR, one entry per CDR3 protein. The table shows almost 400,000 distinct CDR3 sequences, with roughly 22% occurring only once. The input for sequencing was PBMCs from the stem cell graft donor, taken from the stem cell graft. The rearrangement joins TRBV5-6 to TRBJ1-2; 7 positions match TRBD1. The receptor was isolated from a human donor who donated a stem cell graft to a child with acute myeloid leukemia. The CDR3 sequence is CASSIRQGGNYGYTF. The CDR3 coding sequence is TGTGCCAGCAGCATACGACAGGGAGGGAACTATGGCTACACCTTC.